This TCR beta chain was captured by sequencing in a study of blood T cell repertoires in COVID-19. Study summary: COVID-19 samples, acute and convalescent, were from the United States, Italy and Spain.

As handled by the study authors: Reference gene primer amplification gave estimated nucleated cell counts. The repertoire was sequenced with immunoSEQ multiplex PCR; TCRdb's copy has only in-frame clones and lacks some. V, J and clone size reflect that table, while D and trimming were determined from the DNA. The data contain 210,000 or so clones, around 82% of them singletons. The CDR3 extends over 14 amino acids. The germline V and J ends were trimmed by 6 bases and 9 bases, with 19 bases remaining between them. Germline V gene sequence: CDR1 MNHEY, CDR2 SVGAGI. Cohort placement rested on clinical history that participants reported themselves.

The sequence was collected from a man aged 30 to 39 with acute COVID-19. The chain employs TRBV6-5 and TRBJ2-3, with D tentatively TRBD2 (6 bases). The sequencing input was PBMCs or T cells enriched from blood (not recorded which). CDR3 region: CASRPGLSSRTQYF. CDR3 in DNA: TGTGCCAGCAGGCCGGGACTCTCCTCTCGAACGCAGTATTTT.